Listed below are T cell receptor beta chains from one sample, sequenced in a study of T cell repertoires in cytomegalovirus infection. TCRdb itself ran the reads through MiXCR, one entry per CDR3 protein. The table includes a few hundred thousand distinct CDR3 sequences, about 18% detected once. Sequenced: CD8+ T cells from PBMCs. Every receptor here comes from a human donor in good health (CMV status not recorded). Some clones in this sample may be carry-over from other donors' samples. The conserved cysteine and the conserved F or W are not part of the CDR3 here. A row's size may be missing; if present it is once, few, many or a size class.

TRBV12-3/TRBV12-4	many	ASSLGVREAF
TRBV5-5	few	ASSSPGLAGGETQY
TRBV7-9	many	ASSARTGVHEQY
TRBV7-9	-	ASSRDRGQPQH
TRBV2	-	ASTENNEQF
TRBV7-9	many	ASSLFQSEQY
TRBV6-2/TRBV6-3	-	ASSYPGDYEQY
TRBV19	-	ASSGEGHFNQPQH
TRBV6-6	-	ASSPPATSYEQY
TRBV14	-	ASSPSSYSGEEY
TRBV7-8	many	ASSLAGGPANEQF
TRBV7-6	many	ASSFWRGGAGDTDTQY
TRBV6-5	few	ASSYSTRGYYNEQF
TRBV5-1	-	ASSLAGGTGGEKLF
TRBV20-1	few	SAHSPQVMRAQETQY
TRBV7-8	many	ASSLERGRPYEQY
TRBV14	-	ASSQHRGNYEQY
TRBV6-5	-	ASRLNNEQF
TRBV7-2	many	ASSHGTASNQPQH
TRBV7-2	many	ASSLDSRSTDTQY
TRBV14	few	ASSQGGTASLNTEAF
TRBV7-2	many	ASSSDAYEQY
TRBV2	-	ASSDPASGGRDTQY
TRBV28	-	ASSFRDPPGRNEQF
TRBV7-2	many	ASRDGATGEQY
TRBV28	few	ASSLPYAGGNIMNTEAF
TRBV4-1	many	ASSPGYDNSPLH
TRBV20-1	few	SASTGRGLSNQPQH
TRBV9	-	ASSATLGTGPTNYGYT
TRBV6-5	-	ASRRLTVRQF
TRBV28	-	ASSLPVVGVGDEQY
TRBV4-1	-	ASSHLGTSGDNEQF
TRBV7-9	many	ATRLLNTEAF
TRBV7-9	-	ASSLSQGANEQF
TRBV2	-	ASRDRRLYGYT
TRBV14	many	ASSQDTGY
TRBV6-1	few	ASSKGLGRYNSPLH
TRBV15	few	ATSTDRAHTEAF
TRBV28	many	ASSGRLAGTGELF
TRBV6-6	-	ASSDRGYQETQY
TRBV6-1	-	ASSDDPGGEAF
TRBV7-9	many	APGVADTQY
TRBV7-8	many	ASSLDPDGGGTDTQY
TRBV4-1	few	ASSVTGENTEAF
TRBV4-1	-	ASSRDTGNGQY
TRBV5-6	-	ASSLPDRAYEQY
TRBV18	-	ASSPFVSYNEQF
TRBV6-1	-	ASSPMGTEAF
TRBV7-8	many	ASSLAAGSDTEAF
TRBV6-6	few	ASSYGSAGTYPF
TRBV28	few	ASWDQGGINQPQH
TRBV12-3/TRBV12-4	many	ASSFFGGTKTGSHEQY
TRBV27	many	ASRGGTENYEQY
TRBV19	-	ASSDVGVIYGYT
TRBV7-9	-	ASSPGKVGGTLAKNIQY